This T cell receptor beta chain originates from a study of shared clonotypes between healthy human individuals. The donor cohort consisted entirely of Caucasian adults residing in Nashville, Tennessee. Turning to this clone: A far larger clone lies a single base away; this is likely a read error.

For every subset, genomic DNA was evenly distributed across several immunoSEQ plates. Among the unsorted PBMC samples, replicate PCRs used around 270 ng DNA, 30,000 to 35,000 T cell genomes. Method: immunoSEQ multiplex PCR; TCRdb's copy keeps in-frame clones and lacks some. The sample comprises about 450,000 clones, roughly 77% of which are singletons, and roughly 13% rests with the top ten. Sequenced input: PBMCs. This clonotype was obtained from a woman in her thirties or forties in good health. Some clones in this sample may be carry-over from other donors' samples.

CDR3 loop: CAWSVTGLSGANVLTF. CDR3 DNA sequence: TGTGCCTGGAGTGTTACGGGGCTCTCTGGGGCCAACGTCCTGACTTTC. The chain combines TRBV30 with TRBJ2-6; TRBD1 or TRBD2 may be the D gene (5 bases each). Trimming shortened V by 0 bases and J by 0 bases, and 9 bases separated the two germline ends. CDR1 is GTSNPN and CDR2 is SVGIG in the germline V gene (reference sequence). This CDR3 has 16 amino acids.